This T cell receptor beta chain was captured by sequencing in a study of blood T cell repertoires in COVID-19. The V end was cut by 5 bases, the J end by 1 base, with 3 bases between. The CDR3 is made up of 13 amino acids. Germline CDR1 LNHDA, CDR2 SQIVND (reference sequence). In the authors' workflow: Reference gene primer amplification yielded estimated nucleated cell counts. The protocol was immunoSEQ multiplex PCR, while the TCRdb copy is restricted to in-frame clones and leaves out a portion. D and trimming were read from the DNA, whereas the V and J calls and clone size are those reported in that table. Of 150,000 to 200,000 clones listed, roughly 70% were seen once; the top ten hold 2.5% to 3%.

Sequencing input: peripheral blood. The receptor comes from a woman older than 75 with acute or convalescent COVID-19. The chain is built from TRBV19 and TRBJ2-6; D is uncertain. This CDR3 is CASSRSGANVLTF. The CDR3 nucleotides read TGTGCCAGTAGTCGGTCTGGGGCCAACGTCCTGACTTTC. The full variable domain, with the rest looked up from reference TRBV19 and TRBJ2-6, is DGGITQSPKYLFRKEGQNVTLSCEQNLNHDAMYWYRQDPGQGLRLIYYSQIVNDFQKGDIAEGYSVSREKKESFPLTVTSAQKNPTAFYLCASSRSGANVLTFGAGSRLTVL.